The rows below give T cell receptor beta chains drawn from one sample of a study of cytomegalovirus exposure and HLA in healthy donors. Clones were read by immunoSEQ multiplex PCR, and TCRdb kept only the in-frame ones, dropping some. The sample lists around 130,000 clones; over 8% were seen once. Sequenced input: PBMCs. All receptors derive from a man aged 40-49 years in good health and CMV-seronegative. The CDR3 runs from the conserved cysteine through the conserved F or W. Fields, in order: D gene, J gene, V gene, clone size, CDR3 protein, CDR3 DNA. D genes are given only for firm matches. A clone size is listed for some rows: how often the clone was seen (once, few, many), or a class if it is expanded.

d_gene: NA; j_gene: TRBJ2-5; v_gene: TRBV19; abundance: NA; CDR3aa: CATSGMRETQYF; CDR3nt: TGTGCCACGTCAGGGATGAGAGAGACCCAGTACTTC
d_gene: NA; j_gene: TRBJ2-7; v_gene: TRBV6-1; abundance: few; CDR3aa: CASIGTLYEQYF; CDR3nt: TGTGCCAGCATAGGGACACTTTACGAGCAGTACTTC
d_gene: NA; j_gene: TRBJ1-5; v_gene: TRBV30; abundance: NA; CDR3aa: CAWSLNSQPQHF; CDR3nt: TGTGCCTGGAGCCTTAACAGTCAGCCCCAGCATTTT
d_gene: TRBD2; j_gene: TRBJ2-5; v_gene: TRBV5-6; abundance: NA; CDR3aa: CASRLLAGGIETQYF; CDR3nt: TGTGCCAGCAGGCTCCTAGCGGGGGGGATAGAGACCCAGTACTTC
d_gene: TRBD2; j_gene: TRBJ2-7; v_gene: TRBV7-2; abundance: few; CDR3aa: CASSLGGGEASEQYF; CDR3nt: TGTGCCAGCAGCTTAGGCGGGGGAGAGGCCTCCGAGCAGTACTTC
d_gene: TRBD1; j_gene: TRBJ2-3; v_gene: TRBV9; abundance: few; CDR3aa: CASSAVEGAGTDTQYF; CDR3nt: TGTGCCAGCAGCGCAGTAGAGGGGGCAGGTACAGATACGCAGTATTTT
d_gene: NA; j_gene: TRBJ2-7; v_gene: TRBV4-3; abundance: NA; CDR3aa: CASSQGRKSYEQYF; CDR3nt: TGCGCCAGCAGCCAAGGGCGGAAATCCTACGAGCAGTACTTC
d_gene: NA; j_gene: TRBJ2-1; v_gene: TRBV4-1; abundance: many; CDR3aa: CASSRTGTGVDEQFF; CDR3nt: TGCGCCAGCAGCCGGACCGGGACGGGGGTCGATGAGCAGTTCTTC
d_gene: TRBD2; j_gene: TRBJ2-1; v_gene: TRBV11-2; abundance: few; CDR3aa: CASSPISGTGGEYNEQFF; CDR3nt: TGTGCCAGCAGCCCCATATCGGGGACGGGGGGGGAATACAATGAGCAGTTCTTC
d_gene: NA; j_gene: TRBJ2-5; v_gene: TRBV5-1; abundance: few; CDR3aa: CASSAGRGYQETQYF; CDR3nt: TGCGCCAGCAGCGCGGGACGGGGGTACCAAGAGACCCAGTACTTC
d_gene: TRBD1; j_gene: TRBJ2-5; v_gene: TRBV10-2; abundance: few; CDR3aa: CASSEREGAGTQYF; CDR3nt: TGCGCCAGCAGTGAGCGCGAGGGGGCCGGGACCCAGTACTTC
d_gene: TRBD1; j_gene: TRBJ1-2; v_gene: TRBV28; abundance: few; CDR3aa: CASNPTGLANYGYTF; CDR3nt: TGTGCCAGCAATCCGACAGGGCTAGCTAACTATGGCTACACCTTC
d_gene: TRBD2; j_gene: TRBJ2-1; v_gene: TRBV29-1; abundance: few; CDR3aa: CRVALAGSSNEQFF; CDR3nt: TGCAGAGTTGCCCTAGCGGGGTCCAGCAATGAGCAGTTCTTC
d_gene: TRBD2; j_gene: TRBJ2-2; v_gene: TRBV4-1; abundance: few; CDR3aa: CASGTITGELFF; CDR3nt: TGCGCCAGCGGGACTATTACCGGGGAGCTGTTTTTT
d_gene: NA; j_gene: TRBJ1-1; v_gene: TRBV4-3; abundance: NA; CDR3aa: CASSQDKGRHTEAFF; CDR3nt: TGCGCCAGCAGCCAAGACAAGGGGCGTCACACTGAAGCTTTCTTT
d_gene: NA; j_gene: TRBJ1-2; v_gene: TRBV6-1; abundance: NA; CDR3aa: CASSEDVVVFPNYGYTF; CDR3nt: TGTGCCAGCAGTGAAGATGTAGTAGTCTTCCCTAACTATGGCTACACCTTC
d_gene: TRBD2; j_gene: TRBJ2-7; v_gene: TRBV10-3; abundance: NA; CDR3aa: CAISEPGGASEQYF; CDR3nt: TGTGCCATCAGTGAGCCGGGGGGGGCTTCCGAGCAGTACTTC
d_gene: TRBD1; j_gene: TRBJ2-7; v_gene: TRBV5-6; abundance: few; CDR3aa: CASSLAQGRGIYEQYF; CDR3nt: TGTGCCAGCAGCTTGGCACAGGGCAGGGGGATCTACGAGCAGTACTTC
d_gene: NA; j_gene: TRBJ1-2; v_gene: TRBV9; abundance: NA; CDR3aa: CASSVDKEDRTNGYTF; CDR3nt: TGTGCCAGCAGCGTAGATAAGGAGGACAGAACGAATGGCTACACCTTC
d_gene: NA; j_gene: TRBJ1-2; v_gene: TRBV11-2; abundance: NA; CDR3aa: CASSLVTKAVDGYTF; CDR3nt: TGTGCCAGCAGCTTAGTAACCAAGGCGGTCGATGGCTACACCTTC
d_gene: NA; j_gene: TRBJ1-4; v_gene: TRBV19; abundance: few; CDR3aa: CASSWGGDEKLFF; CDR3nt: TGTGCCAGTAGTTGGGGGGGGGATGAAAAACTGTTTTTT
d_gene: NA; j_gene: TRBJ2-5; v_gene: TRBV11-2; abundance: few; CDR3aa: CASSPDTQETQYF; CDR3nt: TGTGCCAGCAGCCCGGACACCCAAGAGACCCAGTACTTC
d_gene: NA; j_gene: TRBJ1-6; v_gene: TRBV18; abundance: NA; CDR3aa: CASSPDNYNSPLHF; CDR3nt: TGTGCCAGCTCACCTGACAATTATAATTCACCCCTCCACTTT
d_gene: NA; j_gene: TRBJ1-6; v_gene: TRBV2; abundance: NA; CDR3aa: CASSRVQSPLHF; CDR3nt: TGTGCCAGCAGCAGGGTTCAATCACCCCTCCACTTT
d_gene: TRBD1; j_gene: TRBJ1-2; v_gene: TRBV10-3; abundance: few; CDR3aa: CAITIGGGHYGYTF; CDR3nt: TGTGCCATAACCATAGGGGGCGGTCACTATGGCTACACCTTC
d_gene: TRBD2; j_gene: TRBJ2-3; v_gene: TRBV5-1; abundance: NA; CDR3aa: CASSLRLAGSTDTQYF; CDR3nt: TGCGCCAGCAGCTTGCGTTTAGCGGGGAGCACAGATACGCAGTATTTT
d_gene: NA; j_gene: TRBJ1-1; v_gene: TRBV29-1; abundance: NA; CDR3aa: CSVVPTGNTEAFF; CDR3nt: TGCAGCGTTGTTCCCACAGGGAACACTGAAGCTTTCTTT
d_gene: TRBD1; j_gene: TRBJ2-7; v_gene: TRBV6-5; abundance: few; CDR3aa: CASSSRDRGYEQYF; CDR3nt: TGTGCCAGCAGTTCCCGGGACAGGGGCTACGAGCAGTACTTC
d_gene: NA; j_gene: TRBJ2-6; v_gene: TRBV7-9; abundance: NA; CDR3aa: CASSAYRSGANVLTF; CDR3nt: TGTGCCAGCAGTGCCTATCGCTCTGGGGCCAACGTCCTGACTTTC